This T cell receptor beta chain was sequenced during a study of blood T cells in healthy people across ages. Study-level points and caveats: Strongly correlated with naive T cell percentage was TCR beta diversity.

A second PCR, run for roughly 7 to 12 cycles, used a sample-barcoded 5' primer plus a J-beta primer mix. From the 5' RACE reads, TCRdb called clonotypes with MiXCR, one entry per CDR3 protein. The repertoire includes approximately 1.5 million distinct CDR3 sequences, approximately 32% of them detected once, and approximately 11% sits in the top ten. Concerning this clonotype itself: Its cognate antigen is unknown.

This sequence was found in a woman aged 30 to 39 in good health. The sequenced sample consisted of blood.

As DNA, the CDR3 is TGTGCCAGCAGCACAGCAGGTCGGGAGGGTAGTGAGCAGTTCTTC. This codes for CASSTAGREGSEQFF. The chain joins TRBV9 to TRBJ2-1, with TRBD2 identical over 8 bases. From germline, CDR1 is SGDLS and CDR2 YYNGEE. The CDR3 contains 15 residues. Trimming took 4 bases from V and 9 from J; bases not matched to a gene: 12.